Each of the 23 T cell receptor beta chains below was sequenced from the same sample in a study of prognosis after radiotherapy for stage I lung cancer. Researchers used two-round multiplex PCR to amplify TCR beta CDR3 starting from genomic DNA. It was primers specific to each TRBV and TRBJ gene that first-round PCR used. TCRdb independently ran MiXCR on the multiplex PCR reads; one entry per CDR3 protein. Here the sample spans about 34,000 distinct CDR3 sequences, under 35% being singletons. The specimen was PBMCs, collected before or after stereotactic body radiation therapy (not recorded which). The receptor set was obtained from a donor over 45 with non-small cell lung cancer.

As to this clonotype: Its ends do not fully match the called genes, so a read error is possible. The chain has TRBV25-1 and TRBJ2-2, with TRBD1 matching over 8 bases. This CDR3 is 16 amino acids long. In germline, CDR1 is MGHDK, CDR2 SYGVNS. The CDR3 nucleotides are TGTACCAGCAGTGTCGGGACAGGCGCTGACACTGGGGAGCTGTTTTTT. Translation: CTSSVGTGADTGELFF.

The chain is built from TRBV11-2 and TRBJ2-3; no clear D. V lost 7 bases, J lost 6 bases, and 11 bases lay in between. CDR3 length equals 12 residues. In germline, CDR1 is SGHAT, CDR2 FQNNGV. The CDR3 coding sequence is TGTGCCAGCATGGTGGCATCGGATACGCAGTATTTT. Amino acids: CASMVASDTQYF.

This clonotype was detected only once. The chain uses TRBV6-2 or TRBV6-3 and TRBJ2-5; possible D gene TRBD2, 5 bases. CDR1 MNHEY and CDR2 SVGEGT come from the germline V gene. With 6 bases removed from V and 2 bases from J, the gap between germline ends came to 13 bases. This CDR3 is built from 14 residues. CDR3 in amino acids: CASREVGSQETQYF. DNA for the CDR3: TGTGCCAGCAGGGAGGTAGGGTCTCAAGAGACCCAGTACTTC.

This clonotype occurred once. The chain is built from TRBV20-1 and TRBJ1-1; D is unresolved. The germline V gene encodes CDR1 DFQATT and CDR2 SNEGSKA (reference sequence). V was pared by 1 base and J by 0 bases, with 9 bases between. This CDR3 comprises 14 residues. CDR3 protein: CSARVTAMNTEAFF. In DNA form, the CDR3 reads TGCAGTGCTAGAGTGACGGCTATGAACACTGAAGCTTTCTTT.

This clonotype occurred many times. The chain employs TRBV5-6 and TRBJ1-5; maybe TRBD1 (6 bases). V shed 0 bases and J shed 1 base, with 8 bases lying between them. The germline V gene has CDR1 SGHDT and CDR2 YYEEEE. The CDR3 length is 15 residues. The chain's CDR3 is CASSLVGQSNQPQHF. The CDR3 coding sequence is TGTGCCAGCAGCTTGGTCGGACAGAGCAATCAGCCCCAGCATTTT.

As to this clonotype: Because it lacks the conserved phenylalanine or tryptophan at the end, this CDR3 is likely a read error. The chain joins TRBV2 to TRBJ1-2; 9 positions match TRBD1. The CDR3 extends over 15 amino acids. CDR1 and CDR2 from the germline V gene are SNHLY and FYNNEI. The CDR3 loop reads CASSERDRAGYGYTL. Written as DNA, the CDR3 is TGTGCCAGTAGTGAGCGGGACAGGGCAGGCTATGGCTACACCTTA.

This clonotype was counted at least ten times. The V call is TRBV13, the J call TRBJ1-1; TRBD1 aligns across 8 bases. The trim removed 4 bases at V and 3 bases at J, leaving 7 bases unmatched. The CDR3 spans 15 residues. Germline V gene data show CDR1 as PRHDT and CDR2 as FYEKMQ (reference sequence). The CDR3 DNA follows: TGTGCCAGCAGCTCGCAGGGGGCGGTTGACACTGAAGCTTTCTTT. Its translation is CASSSQGAVDTEAFF.

Of note for this clonotype: One base away lies a much larger clone, so this may be a sequencing read error. This chain uses TRBV7-3 with TRBJ2-3; perhaps TRBD2 as D (6 bases). This CDR3 has 13 residues. The V gene's germline CDR1 is SGHTA and CDR2 FQGTGA. CDR3 region: CASILAAPDTQYF. In nucleotides, the CDR3 is TGTGCCAGCATCTTAGCGGCCCCCGATACGCAGTATTTT.

The chain is built from TRBV11-3 and TRBJ2-2; D unresolved. The CDR3 consists of 15 residues. Germline CDR1 reads SGHNT; CDR2 reads YENEEA. The ends were cut back, 0 bases at V and 5 bases at J, with 10 bases in the middle. The CDR3 sequence: CASSLDPDPTGELFF. DNA of the CDR3: TGTGCCAGCAGCTTAGACCCCGACCCTACCGGGGAGCTGTTTTTT.

This clonotype was seen a single time. One base away lies a much larger clone, so this may be a sequencing read error. The chain is built from TRBV5-1 and TRBJ1-1; D unresolved. This CDR3 comprises 14 residues. The V gene's germline CDR1 is SGHRS and CDR2 YFSETQ. Between the trimmed V and J ends, which lost 1 base and 1 base, there was a span of 8 bases. CDR3 bases: TGCGCCAGCAGCTTGCACATAGAGAACACTGAAGCTTTCTTT. It codes for CASSLHIENTEAFF.

This clonotype was seen repeatedly, ten times or more. The chain employs TRBV12-3 or TRBV12-4 and TRBJ1-4, with 9 positions matching TRBD1. Trimming removed 6 bases from V and 6 bases from J; junction bases left unmatched: 8. This CDR3 contains 15 residues. This CDR3 is CASRYTGGPDEKLFF. The DNA for the CDR3 is TGTGCCAGCAGGTACACAGGGGGCCCAGATGAAAAACTGTTTTTT.

This clonotype was recorded at least ten times. The chain employs TRBV18 and TRBJ1-4, with TRBD1 as a possible D gene (5 bases). Trimming stripped 3 bases from V and 7 bases from J, with 12 bases between. CDR1 and CDR2 from the germline V gene are KGHSH and LQKENI. CDR3 size: 14 residues. The CDR3 sequence: CASSPPGRPEKLFF. Here the CDR3 DNA reads TGTGCCAGCTCACCGCCGGGACGGCCTGAAAAACTGTTTTTT.

The V gene is TRBV6-2 or TRBV6-3, the J gene TRBJ1-2; D is possibly TRBD1 (5 bases). CDR1 MNHEY and CDR2 SVGEGT come from the germline V gene. The CDR3 loop spans 13 amino acids. The V end lost 4 bases, the J end lost 8 bases, and 14 bases lay between the germline ends. CDR3 loop: CASSWDRTGGYTF. The CDR3 bases are TGTGCCAGCAGTTGGGACCGGACGGGAGGCTACACCTTC.

This sequence joins TRBV19 and TRBJ2-7, with 8 nucleotides matching TRBD1. Losses at the gene ends were 6 bases for V and 3 bases for J; bases not matched to a gene: 7. The germline V gene encodes CDR1 LNHDA and CDR2 SQIVND (reference sequence). This CDR3 is 14 amino acids long. The CDR3 DNA reads TGTGCCAGTAGGCCGGGACAGGCTAACTACGAGCAGTACTTC. It is translated as CASRPGQANYEQYF.

The chain combines TRBV9 with TRBJ1-1, with D possibly being TRBD1 (5 bases). The V end lost 0 bases, the J end lost 9 bases, and 27 bases lay between the germline ends. CDR1 is SGDLS and CDR2 is YYNGEE in the germline V gene. The CDR3 contains 18 residues. The CDR3 coding sequence is TGTGCCAGCAGCGTAGAGACCGGCTGGGGGTGGGCGCGAACTCAAGCTTTCTTT. Translation gives CASSVETGWGWARTQAFF.

The rearrangement uses TRBV28 and TRBJ1-2; unclear D gene. From germline, CDR1 is MDHEN and CDR2 SYDVKM. V shed 6 bases and J shed 13 bases, with 21 bases lying between them. This CDR3 comprises 13 residues. The CDR3 coding sequence is TGTGCCAGCAGCTTGGCACGGGATAGGGTTGGCACCTTC. It encodes CASSLARDRVGTF.

This clonotype was recorded at least ten times. Its ends do not fully match the called genes, so a read error is possible. The chain joins TRBV28 to TRBJ2-7; TRBD2 is a possible D gene (5 bases). The germline CDR1 and CDR2 sequences are MDHEN and SYDVKM. CDR3 length: 14 amino acids. DNA for the CDR3: TGTGCCAGCAGTCGCCCCCAGCAAACGGGAAACATCGGCTTC. Translated: CASSRPQQTGNIGF.

In its sample, this clonotype was seen many times. The chain uses TRBV11-2 and TRBJ2-1; TRBD2 is a possible D gene (5 bases). CDR1 is SGHAT, CDR2 FQNNGV, per germline. Trimming took 1 base from V and 6 from J, leaving 10 bases between them. CDR3 size: 14 residues. CDR3 sequence reads: CASSLALASNEQFF. Written as DNA, the CDR3 is TGTGCCAGCAGCTTAGCCCTAGCAAGCAATGAGCAGTTCTTC.

In regard to this clonotype: A read error is the likely source, as a far larger clone sits one nucleotide away. This sequence joins TRBV6-9 and TRBJ2-3; D is ambiguous. Trimming removed 3 bases at V and 4 bases at J, with 14 bases between. Germline V gives CDR1 MNHGY, CDR2 SVAAGI. The CDR3 has 15 residues. The CDR3 coding sequence is TGTGCCAGCAGTTACTCATATCAGAGTTCAGATACGCAGTATTTT. Translating gives CASSYSYQSSDTQYF.

To note about this clonotype: With a much larger clone just one base away, this may be a read error. The chain joins TRBV5-1 to TRBJ2-3; tentative D call: TRBD2 (5 bases). Germline V gives CDR1 SGHRS, CDR2 YFSETQ. The CDR3 sequence is 15 residues long. V was pared by 4 bases and J by 0 bases, with 12 bases between. DNA for the CDR3: TGCGCCAGCAGCCTTGGACGGGGTAGCACAGATACGCAGTATTTT. As protein: CASSLGRGSTDTQYF.

This clonotype was seen ten or more times. The CDR3 loop reads CASSSVGGTLGNTIYF. CDR3 nucleotide sequence: TGTGCCAGCTCATCAGTTGGTGGGACGCTTGGAAACACCATATATTTT. The rearrangement uses TRBV18 and TRBJ1-3; the D gene is possibly TRBD1 (5 bases). The CDR3 sequence is 16 residues long. Trimming stripped 5 bases from V and 3 bases from J, with 17 bases between. Looked up from germline, CDR1 is KGHSH and CDR2 is LQKENI.

About this clonotype: Because it lacks the conserved phenylalanine or tryptophan at the end, this CDR3 is likely a read error. No DNA is shown, since the ends of the CDR3 on it are uncertain; the CDR3 is the one TCRdb lists. The chain uses TRBV6-2 or TRBV6-3 and TRBJ1-6; TRBD1, the table's D call, lacks a check against the DNA. Inclusive of both ends, the CDR3 amounts to 14 amino acids. Germline V gene sequence: CDR1 MNHEY, CDR2 SVGEGT. CDR3 amino acids: CASSEALGESPIHL.

With regard to this clonotype: A far larger clone is only one base removed, so a read error is likely. The chain couples TRBV6-2 or TRBV6-3 to TRBJ2-1; 10 bases align to TRBD1. V lost 6 bases and J lost 4; bases outside the gene matches: 6. Germline CDR1 reads MNHEY; CDR2 reads SVGEGT. This CDR3 has 15 residues. The CDR3 protein is CASSFGTGDYNEQFF. The DNA of the CDR3 is TGTGCCAGCAGCTTCGGGACAGGGGATTACAATGAGCAGTTCTTC.